The 18 T cell receptor beta chains given below trace back to one sample, sequenced in a study of patients and donors after allogeneic stem cell transplantation. TCRdb analysed the RT-PCR reads with MiXCR anew, one entry per CDR3 protein. The repertoire includes about 57,000 distinct CDR3 sequences, 10% to 15% of them detected once, and roughly 34% sits in the top ten. The sample comprised blood, either unsorted or a sorted T cell fraction (not recorded which). These receptors came from a human donor who was either an allogeneic HSCT recipient or a stem cell or donor lymphocyte infusion donor (not recorded which). It is not recorded whose cells these are; they may come from a transplant donor.

The genes are TRBV27 and TRBJ2-7; 9 bases align to TRBD1. Germline CDR1 and CDR2: MNHEY and SMNVEV (reference sequence). Unmatched junction bases numbered 16, after V lost 8 bases and J lost 5 bases. The CDR3 has 16 residues. The CDR3 is CASGREGTGSWNEQYF. In DNA form, the CDR3 reads TGTGCCAGCGGGAGAGAAGGGACAGGGTCCTGGAACGAGCAGTACTTC.

This clonotype was seen many times. The rearrangement joins TRBV6-6 to TRBJ1-5; D is unclear. Trimming shortened V by 2 bases and J by 0 bases, and 8 bases separated the two germline ends. The CDR3 is 15 residues long. Germline V gene sequence: CDR1 MNHNY, CDR2 SVGAGI (reference sequence). CDR3: CASSYVFSSNQPQHF. The CDR3 DNA reads as TGTGCCAGCAGTTACGTGTTTAGTAGCAATCAGCCCCAGCATTTT.

This clonotype was found many times. The chain carries TRBV7-2 and TRBJ2-7, with 10 bases aligning to TRBD2. V was pared by 6 bases and J by 4 bases, with 12 bases of the junction left unmatched. Germline CDR1 is SGHTA and CDR2 is FQGNSA. The length of the CDR3 is 16 residues. The CDR3 here is CASRSALAGATYEQYF. In nucleotides, the CDR3 is TGTGCCAGCAGATCCGCTCTAGCGGGAGCGACGTACGAGCAGTACTTC. Variable domain in full (rest from reference TRBV7-2 and TRBJ2-7): GAGVSQSPSNKVTEKGKDVELRCDPISGHTALYWYRQSLGQGLEFLIYFQGNSAPDKSGLPSDRFSAERTGGSVSTLTIQRTQQEDSAVYLCASRSALAGATYEQYFGPGTRLTVT.

The V gene is TRBV15, the J gene TRBJ2-5; tentatively, D is TRBD1 or TRBD2 (5 bases each). The V end was cut by 3 bases, the J end by 5 bases, with 16 bases between. Germline lookup yields CDR1 LNHNV and CDR2 YYDKDF (reference sequence). The CDR3 extends over 15 amino acids. CDR3 sequence: CATSSLPRGGETQYF. CDR3 sequence (DNA): TGTGCCACCAGCAGCCTCCCACGGGGCGGGGAGACCCAGTACTTC.

J is TRBJ2-7 and V is TRBV15, with D perhaps matching TRBD1 or TRBD2 (5 bases each). Germline V gene sequence: CDR1 LNHNV, CDR2 YYDKDF (reference sequence). The CDR3 loop spans 13 amino acids. With 8 bases removed from V and 2 bases from J, the gap between germline ends came to 13 bases. CDR3 loop: CATGGGLAYEQYF. CDR3 sequence (DNA): TGTGCCACCGGGGGTGGGTTGGCCTACGAGCAGTACTTC.

A few counts support this clonotype. This chain joins TRBV2 and TRBJ2-1; TRBD2 agrees at 8 bases. Unmatched junction bases numbered 8, after V lost 6 bases and J lost 4 bases. Germline CDR1 and CDR2: SNHLY and FYNNEI. CDR3 length: 15 amino acids. The CDR3 DNA is TGTGCCAGCAGCAAAGGAACTAGCGGATACAATGAGCAGTTCTTC. Amino acids: CASSKGTSGYNEQFF.

This chain joins TRBV3-1 and TRBJ2-7; 8 positions agree with TRBD2. This CDR3 region has 16 residues. Per germline, CDR1 LGHDT and CDR2 YNNKEL (reference sequence). V was pared by 4 bases and J by 6 bases, with 14 bases of the junction left unmatched. The CDR3 sequence: CASSPGLREDMGEQYF. For the CDR3, the DNA is TGTGCCAGCAGCCCTGGTTTGCGGGAGGACATGGGCGAGCAGTACTTC.

The sample holds many counts of this clonotype. This sequence joins TRBV5-5 and TRBJ1-3; weak D call: TRBD1 (5 bases). Trimming left V 0 bases short and J 2 bases short, with 15 bases between. This CDR3 region has 17 residues. Germline lookup yields CDR1 SGHKS and CDR2 YYEKEE (reference sequence). CDR3 DNA sequence: TGTGCCAGCAGCTTGGATGGCAGGGAAGGGACTGGAAACACCATATATTTT. This gives the protein CASSLDGREGTGNTIYF. The full variable domain, in which reference TRBV5-5 and TRBJ1-3 provide the parts outside the CDR3, is DAGVTQSPTHLIKTRGQQVTLRCSPISGHKSVSWYQQVLGQGPQFIFQYYEKEERGRGNFPDRFSARQFPNYSSELNVNALLLGDSALYLCASSLDGREGTGNTIYFGEGSWLTVV.

J is TRBJ1-1 and V is TRBV19; TRBD1 is a possible D gene (6 bases). The length of the CDR3 is 13 residues. Germline V CDR1 and CDR2: LNHDA, SQIVND (reference sequence). V lost 1 base and J lost 5, with 8 bases in between. CDR3 DNA: TGTGCCAGTAGTATAGGGACAGCTACTGAAGCTTTCTTT. The encoded protein is CASSIGTATEAFF.

This clonotype came up a few times. The chain links TRBV24-1 to TRBJ2-2, with D unclear. The V end lost 5 bases, the J end lost 1 base, and 4 bases lay between the germline ends. CDR1 and CDR2 (germline): KGHDR, SFDVKD. This CDR3 is built from 13 residues. The CDR3 DNA sequence: TGTGCCACCAGTGTGGGGAACACCGGGGAGCTGTTTTTT. Protein sequence: CATSVGNTGELFF.

The chain has TRBV5-1 and TRBJ2-5; 10 bases are shared with TRBD2. V trimming: 3 bases; J trimming: 2 bases; junction bases outside the gene matches: 4. Germline V CDR1 and CDR2: SGHRS, YFSETQ. The CDR3 is made up of 15 amino acids. CDR3 region: CASSSSGSTQETQYF. The DNA of the CDR3 is TGCGCCAGCAGCTCTAGCGGGAGTACTCAAGAGACCCAGTACTTC.

This clonotype was seen many times. This chain connects TRBV6-5 to TRBJ1-4; D perhaps matches TRBD1 (6 bases). Germline V gene sequence: CDR1 MNHEY, CDR2 SVGAGI. Trimming took off 0 bases at V and 2 bases at J, with 7 bases between the two ends. The CDR3 spans 15 residues. CDR3 nucleotide sequence: TGTGCCAGCAGTTACTCCCAGGGGACTAATGAAAAACTGTTTTTT. Translation gives CASSYSQGTNEKLFF.

V usage is TRBV11-3 and J usage is TRBJ2-4; D assignment may be TRBD1 or TRBD2 (5 bases each). The CDR3 runs 13 residues. Between the trimmed V and J ends, which lost 5 bases and 7 bases, there was a span of 12 bases. Germline CDR1 SGHNT, CDR2 YENEEA. The CDR3 DNA reads TGTGCCAGCAGCAACAGAGGGGAGAACATTCAGTACTTC. Translation: CASSNRGENIQYF.

This clonotype has a count of ten or more. The V call is TRBV4-1, the J call TRBJ1-1, with a tentative D call TRBD1 (5 bases). CDR3 size: 20 residues. CDR1 is MGHRA and CDR2 is YSYEKL in the germline V gene. Trimming left V 1 base short and J 1 base short, with 25 bases between. In DNA, the CDR3 is TGCGCCAGCAGCCAAGTCCGGACACCTCCTTGGCCCGAGCCGAACACTGAAGCTTTCTTT. Encoded protein: CASSQVRTPPWPEPNTEAFF.

V gene TRBV18 combines with J gene TRBJ2-7; TRBD1 matches at 7 bases. In germline, CDR1 is KGHSH, CDR2 LQKENI. Trimming removed 3 bases from V and 5 bases from J; junction bases left unmatched: 10. The CDR3 extends over 15 amino acids. CDR3 residues: CASSPPRNRGHEQYF. DNA for the CDR3: TGTGCCAGCTCACCGCCCAGGAACAGGGGCCACGAGCAGTACTTC.

This clonotype was counted ten times or more. This chain connects TRBV12-3 or TRBV12-4 to TRBJ1-1; no definite D call. CDR3 length: 13 residues. Trimming took 2 bases from V and 6 from J, leaving 10 bases between them. The CDR3 nucleotides are TGTGCCAGCAGTTTAAATGTGATACCTGAAGCTTTCTTT. This sequence encodes CASSLNVIPEAFF.

This clonotype ranks as large (0.1 to 1%). The gene calls are TRBV7-2 and TRBJ2-3; 9 bases are shared with TRBD2. CDR1 SGHTA and CDR2 FQGNSA come from the germline V gene. This CDR3 contains 16 residues. Germline trimming cut 3 bases from V and 4 bases from J; bases unmatched to any gene: 8. Written as DNA, the CDR3 is TGTGCCAGCAGCTTCGCGGGAGGGCTGGGCTCAGATACGCAGTATTTT. Protein sequence: CASSFAGGLGSDTQYF.

This clonotype was seen a few times. The V call is TRBV7-6, the J call TRBJ2-5, with a tentative D call TRBD2 (5 bases). Germline V gene sequence: CDR1 SGHVS, CDR2 FNYEAQ. Trimming removed 6 bases from V and 2 bases from J, with 19 bases in between. CDR3 length: 16 residues. CDR3 sequence reads: CASSHPFRGAQETQYF. CDR3 coding DNA: TGTGCCAGCAGTCACCCCTTCCGGGGTGCGCAAGAGACCCAGTACTTC.